This TCR beta chain was observed in a study of shared clonotypes between healthy human individuals. Across the study: CD4 naive and memory got three plates each, CD8 naive two, CD8 memory one.

Between the trimmed V and J ends, which lost 0 bases and 0 bases, there was a span of 5 bases. The CDR3 has 15 amino acids. CDR1 and CDR2 (germline): ENHRY, SYGVKD. Sequencing used immunoSEQ multiplex PCR; TCRdb keeps in-frame clones, though not all of them. Here the sample spans roughly 2.4 million clones, about 94% being singletons. All of the donors resided in Nashville, Tennessee, and each was a Caucasian adult. A note on this clone: The identical CDR3 is also encoded by other nucleotide sequences in the sample.

The sample was naive CD4+ T cells sorted from blood. Subset indicated: CD45RA+ positively selected. This receptor was identified in a man between 18 and 29 years old in good health. The chain recombines TRBV10-3 with TRBJ2-2; D call uncertain. CDR3 DNA sequence: TGTGCCATCAGTGAGTCGGTCGCGAACACCGGGGAGCTGTTTTTT. This translates into CAISESVANTGELFF.